These T cell receptor beta chains were read from a single sample in a study of response to subunit inactivated influenza vaccine. TCRdb fed the RT-PCR reads into MiXCR, producing one record per CDR3 protein. Among roughly 190,000 distinct CDR3 sequences, about an eighth were seen once, and the ten largest hold roughly 24%. The specimen was CD8+ T cells sorted from PBMCs, collected roughly 5 days after vaccination. The source is a man aged 50-59 years who received an inactivated influenza vaccine. CDR3s include the opening cysteine and the closing phenylalanine or tryptophan. The D gene is left open where the match is weak. Clone size, where shown, is once, few, many, or a class for clones that have expanded.

TRBV6-1,14,TRBJ2-2,.,few,TGTGCCAGCAGCCTCACACCGAACACCGGGGAGCTGTTTTTT,CASSLTPNTGELFF
TRBV10-3,13,TRBJ2-7,TRBD2,many,TGTGCCATCAGGGTAGCGGGAGTAAACGAGCAGTACTTC,CAIRVAGVNEQYF
TRBV27,13,TRBJ1-2,.,once,TGTGCCAGCAGTTCCCTAATGGGCTATGGCTACACCTTC,CASSSLMGYGYTF
TRBV9,16,TRBJ2-7,TRBD2,few,TGTGCCAGCAGCGCATCTAGCGGGAGGACCATAGGGGAGCAGTACTTC,CASSASSGRTIGEQYF
TRBV7-9,16,TRBJ2-1,TRBD2,many,TGTGCCAGCAGCATTACCCAGCGGGGGGGCTACAATGAGCAGTTCTTC,CASSITQRGGYNEQFF
TRBV27,19,TRBJ2-5,TRBD2,.,TGTGCCAGCAGTCCCGCTGTCGGGACTAGCGGGAGCCGGGAAGAGACCCAGTACTTC,CASSPAVGTSGSREETQYF
TRBV11-2,17,TRBJ1-1,TRBD1,few,TGTGCCAGCAGCTTAGGGACCTGGGACAGGGGTAACACTGAAGCTTTCTTT,CASSLGTWDRGNTEAFF
TRBV4-1,15,TRBJ1-2,TRBD1,.,TGCGCCAGCAGCCAAACCGGACAGGGTTCTTATGGCTACACCTTC,CASSQTGQGSYGYTF
TRBV29-1,13,TRBJ2-7,.,many,TGCAGCGTTGAGTCAGGGGATCCCTACGAGCAGTACTTC,CSVESGDPYEQYF
TRBV6-2/TRBV6-3,16,TRBJ2-1,TRBD2,.,TGTGCCAGCAGTTACTCGCTCGCGGGAGGGCGGGATGAGCAGTTCTTC,CASSYSLAGGRDEQFF
TRBV3-1,15,TRBJ2-1,TRBD2,many,TGTGCCAGCAGCCCCTTCACTAGCGGTGCGAATGAGCAGTTCTTC,CASSPFTSGANEQFF
TRBV12-3/TRBV12-4,15,TRBJ2-5,TRBD2,few,TGTGCCAGCAGTTTCTCTAGCGGGGGGCAAGAGACCCAGTACTTC,CASSFSSGGQETQYF
TRBV19,16,TRBJ2-3,.,few,TGTGCCAGTAGTAACGGGGGAGGATGGAGCACAGATACGCAGTATTTT,CASSNGGGWSTDTQYF
TRBV9,12,TRBJ2-1,.,.,TGTGCCAGCAGCGTAGCTTACAATGAGCAGTTCTTC,CASSVAYNEQFF
TRBV5-1,14,TRBJ1-2,TRBD1,.,TGCGCCAGCAGGGACAGGGGATTAGGCTATGGCTACACCTTC,CASRDRGLGYGYTF
TRBV27,16,TRBJ2-1,TRBD2,.,TGTGCCAGCAGTTTAATAGCCGCGGGGGGGCACAATGAGCAGTTCTTC,CASSLIAAGGHNEQFF
TRBV4-1,16,TRBJ2-5,.,.,TGCGCCAGCAGCCAAGTAGACGGCGGCTTCCAAGAGACCCAGTACTTC,CASSQVDGGFQETQYF
TRBV12-3/TRBV12-4,16,TRBJ2-1,TRBD2,many,TGTGCCAGCAGTCCCCGGGGTAGCGGGTTCTACAATGAGCAGTTCTTC,CASSPRGSGFYNEQFF
TRBV12-3/TRBV12-4,13,TRBJ2-7,.,few,TGTGCCAGCTCCCAACAGGGAACGCTGGGGCAGTACTTC,CASSQQGTLGQYF
TRBV27,14,TRBJ2-5,.,many,TGTGCCAGCAGTGACCGACTGAACAGGGAGACCCAGTACTTC,CASSDRLNRETQYF
TRBV28,15,TRBJ1-2,.,few,TGTGCCAGCACCGAGACCGGGACAAGTAACTATGGCTACACCTTC,CASTETGTSNYGYTF
TRBV2,14,TRBJ2-1,TRBD2,few,TGTGCCAGCAGGACTAGCGGGGGAACATATGAGCAGTTCTTC,CASRTSGGTYEQFF
TRBV7-9,14,TRBJ2-5,.,.,TGTGCCAGCAATCCGCTTAGGCAACAAGAGACCCAGTACTTC,CASNPLRQQETQYF
TRBV14,20,TRBJ2-3,TRBD2,many,TGTGCCAGCAGCCAAGAAGACGAACTAGCGGGAGGAACTAGCACAGATACGCAGTATTTT,CASSQEDELAGGTSTDTQYF
TRBV27,15,TRBJ2-7,.,.,TGTGCCAGCAGTTTATCCCCACAGGCGGACTACGAGCAGTACTTC,CASSLSPQADYEQYF
TRBV11-2,18,TRBJ2-5,TRBD2,.,TGTGCCAGCAGCCCGCTGGGACTAGCGGGGGGGGATTCGGAGACCCAGTACTTC,CASSPLGLAGGDSETQYF
TRBV20-1,13,TRBJ2-2,TRBD2,.,TGCAGTGCTACTAGCGGGAACACCGGGGAGCTGTTTTTT,CSATSGNTGELFF
TRBV9,14,TRBJ2-7,.,few,TGTGCCAGCAGCGGTCGATTGGGGGCGGTTGAGCAGTACTTC,CASSGRLGAVEQYF
TRBV2,16,TRBJ2-1,TRBD1,many,TGTGCCAGCAGAGGAGGCCCGGGACAGGTCTACAATGAGCAGTTCTTC,CASRGGPGQVYNEQFF
TRBV5-1,14,TRBJ1-5,.,.,TGCGCCAGCAGCTTGATAGGGGGGGATCAGCCCCAGCATTTT,CASSLIGGDQPQHF
TRBV12-3/TRBV12-4,14,TRBJ1-5,.,many,TGTGCCAGCAGTTTGGATGGGAGCAATCAGCCCCAGCATTTT,CASSLDGSNQPQHF
TRBV2,13,TRBJ2-7,.,.,TGTGCCAGCAGTGGGGGGAGACTCTACGAGCAGTACTTC,CASSGGRLYEQYF
TRBV5-6,18,TRBJ2-1,TRBD2,.,TGTGCCAGCAGGGGGGTAGCGGGAGTTGAGGTTCGCTACAATGAGCAGTTCTTC,CASRGVAGVEVRYNEQFF
TRBV9,12,TRBJ2-2,.,few,TGTGCCAGCAGCGATCCCCTGAGGGAGCTGTTTTTT,CASSDPLRELFF
TRBV12-3/TRBV12-4,13,TRBJ1-2,.,many,TGTGCCAGCAGTTTTTCACACCTCTATGGCTACACCTTC,CASSFSHLYGYTF
TRBV28,15,TRBJ1-1,.,.,TGTGCCAGCAGTTTATCCGGGGGGCTGAACACTGAAGCTTTCTTT,CASSLSGGLNTEAFF
TRBV12-3/TRBV12-4,15,TRBJ2-3,TRBD1,few,TGTGCCAGCAGTCTCCAGGGACAGGGGTTTGATACGCAGTATTTT,CASSLQGQGFDTQYF
TRBV20-1,14,TRBJ2-7,TRBD2,few,TGCAGTGCTAGAGTTAGCGGGTCGACCTACGAGCAGTACTTC,CSARVSGSTYEQYF
TRBV24-1,13,TRBJ2-1,.,few,TGTGCCACCAGTGAGAACAGTGGGAATGAGCAGTTCTTC,CATSENSGNEQFF